These T cell receptor beta chains were read from a single sample in a study of human T cells and chemical hapten exposure. TCRdb redid the calling of the RACE reads with MiXCR, one entry per CDR3 protein. The sample carries some 100,000 distinct CDR3 sequences, roughly 10% recorded once. Specimen: whole blood, collected in connection with sensitization to the hapten diphenylcyclopropenone (DPC). The receptors originated from a woman in her thirties or forties with alopecia areata. Some clones in this sample may be carry-over from other donors' samples. The CDR3 runs from the conserved cysteine through the conserved F or W. Fields, in order: CDR3 DNA, CDR3 protein, clone size, J gene, D gene, V gene. D genes are given only for firm matches. Size tells how often a clone was seen (once, few, many) or the class of an expanded clone, and some rows leave it out.

cdr3_nt: TGTGCCAGCAGCTTAGCAAGTCAGCCCCAGCATTTT
cdr3_aa: CASSLASQPQHF
clone_size: many
j_call: TRBJ1-5
d_call: NA
v_call: TRBV7-8

cdr3_nt: TGCGCCAGCAGCTCTACGGGGGTTAGCACAGATACGCAGTATTTT
cdr3_aa: CASSSTGVSTDTQYF
clone_size: many
j_call: TRBJ2-3
d_call: NA
v_call: TRBV5-1

cdr3_nt: TGTGCCAGCAGCGTAGTTAGCACAGATACGCAGTATTTT
cdr3_aa: CASSVVSTDTQYF
clone_size: NA
j_call: TRBJ2-3
d_call: NA
v_call: TRBV9

cdr3_nt: TGTGCCAGCAGTGAAGCGCTTCTCTCGAACACTGAAGCTTTCTTT
cdr3_aa: CASSEALLSNTEAFF
clone_size: NA
j_call: TRBJ1-1
d_call: NA
v_call: TRBV6-1

cdr3_nt: TGCGCCAGCAGCCAAGAACGCCGAACTAGCACAGATACGCAGTATTTT
cdr3_aa: CASSQERRTSTDTQYF
clone_size: few
j_call: TRBJ2-3
d_call: NA
v_call: TRBV4-3

cdr3_nt: TGTGCCAGCAGTTACACTAGCGGGGGTCGAGAGACCCAGTACTTC
cdr3_aa: CASSYTSGGRETQYF
clone_size: NA
j_call: TRBJ2-5
d_call: TRBD2
v_call: TRBV2

cdr3_nt: TGCAGTGCTAGAGTCCCAGGCACCCCTTGGGAAGCTTTCTTT
cdr3_aa: CSARVPGTPWEAFF
clone_size: NA
j_call: TRBJ1-1
d_call: NA
v_call: TRBV20-1

cdr3_nt: TGCAGCGTTGGAGGCCCAGGGAAGGGTGAAAAACTGTTTTTT
cdr3_aa: CSVGGPGKGEKLFF
clone_size: NA
j_call: TRBJ1-4
d_call: NA
v_call: TRBV29-1

cdr3_nt: TGCAGTGCTAGCCCCCCTGACAGGGACTCACCCCTCCACTTT
cdr3_aa: CSASPPDRDSPLHF
clone_size: many
j_call: TRBJ1-6
d_call: TRBD1
v_call: TRBV20-1

cdr3_nt: TGTGCCAGCTCCCTGACAGGGGGTTTCACTGAAGCTTTCTTT
cdr3_aa: CASSLTGGFTEAFF
clone_size: few
j_call: TRBJ1-1
d_call: TRBD1
v_call: TRBV18

cdr3_nt: TGCGCCAGCAGCCAACACCCAGGGGGTACAAATAATTCACCCCTCCACTTT
cdr3_aa: CASSQHPGGTNNSPLHF
clone_size: few
j_call: TRBJ1-6
d_call: TRBD1
v_call: TRBV4-3

cdr3_nt: TGTGCCAGCAGCACGGGACCAAACCAAGAGACCCAGTACTTC
cdr3_aa: CASSTGPNQETQYF
clone_size: NA
j_call: TRBJ2-5
d_call: NA
v_call: TRBV7-2